Each of the 20 T cell receptor beta chains below was sequenced from the same sample in a study of blood T cell repertoires in COVID-19. TCRdb keeps only in-frame clones here, not all; method: immunoSEQ multiplex PCR. Of fewer than 150,000 clones listed, around 80% were seen once; the top ten hold 10% to 12%. Sequenced sample: peripheral blood. These receptors all come from a human donor in a cohort sampled during active COVID-19.

The chain carries TRBV27 and TRBJ1-4; no firm D call. In germline, CDR1 is MNHEY, CDR2 SMNVEV (reference sequence). This CDR3 is 15 amino acids long. The V end was cut by 4 bases, the J end by 0 bases, with 9 bases between. The CDR3 here is CASSSTFTTNEKLFF. In DNA form, the CDR3 reads TGTGCCAGCAGTTCGACATTTACAACTAATGAAAAACTGTTTTTT.

The chain joins TRBV3-1 (or the pseudogene TRBV3-2) to TRBJ1-2; 9 bases are a match to TRBD1. This CDR3 contains 13 residues. The germline gives CDR1 LGHDT, CDR2 YNNKEL (reference sequence). J gave up 4 bases and V 3 bases, and 0 bases lay outside the gene matches. The CDR3 bases are TGTGCCAGCAGCCAGGGACAGGGCTATGGCTACACCTTC. It is translated as CASSQGQGYGYTF.

This chain joins TRBV7-8 and TRBJ1-1; D is uncertain. This CDR3 region has 14 residues. Trimming left V 5 bases short and J 4 bases short, with 14 bases between. CDR1 is SGHVS, CDR2 FQNEAQ, per germline. In nucleotides, the CDR3 is TGTGCCAGCAGCACCCGACGGGTGAGCACTGAAGCTTTCTTT. This codes for CASSTRRVSTEAFF.

This clone was found a few times. CDR3 loop: CASSIAPAGSSYNEQFF. The CDR3 DNA reads as TGTGCCAGTAGTATAGCCCCGGCAGGCAGCTCCTACAATGAGCAGTTCTTC. The chain recombines TRBV19 with TRBJ2-1, with D unresolved. CDR1 and CDR2 from the germline V gene are LNHDA and SQIVND (reference sequence). V lost 1 base and J 0 bases, leaving 13 bases between the germline ends. The length of the CDR3 is 17 residues.

This rearrangement joins TRBV6-2 or TRBV6-3 to TRBJ2-1, with a tentative D call TRBD2 (5 bases). V lost 6 bases and J lost 1, with 19 bases in between. The CDR3 contains 17 residues. CDR1 MNHEY and CDR2 SVGEGT come from the germline V gene. The CDR3 is CASSNGGSLLSYNEQFF. The DNA of the CDR3 is TGTGCCAGCAGCAACGGCGGGTCGTTACTTTCCTACAATGAGCAGTTCTTC.

This chain joins TRBV7-8 and TRBJ2-7, with a weak D call TRBD1 (5 bases). The CDR3 length is 15 residues. Germline values: CDR1 SGHVS, CDR2 FQNEAQ. Trimming pared 5 bases from V and 4 bases from J, leaving 18 bases between. The CDR3 here is CASSLPQGHRYEQYF. In DNA form, the CDR3 reads TGTGCCAGCAGCCTTCCGCAGGGCCACCGGTACGAGCAGTACTTC. Supplemented by reference TRBV7-8 and TRBJ2-7, the full variable domain reads GAGVSQSPRYKVAKRGQDVALRCDPISGHVSLFWYQQALGQGPEFLTYFQNEAQLDKSGLPSDRFFAERPEGSVSTLKIQRTQQEDSAVYLCASSLPQGHRYEQYFGPGTRLTVT.

The V call is TRBV6-6, the J call TRBJ1-5; the D is unclear. Germline CDR1 is MNHNY and CDR2 is SVGAGI (reference sequence). The CDR3 length is 14 residues. V dropped 6 bases and J dropped 0 bases, with 9 bases sitting between them. This CDR3 is CASSLSRSNQPQHF. In DNA form, the CDR3 reads TGTGCCAGCAGCTTGTCGCGTAGCAATCAGCCCCAGCATTTT.

This clone came up once. This chain uses TRBV5-1 with TRBJ2-2; 11 bases map to TRBD2. The CDR3 loop spans 15 amino acids. With 2 bases clipped from V and 5 bases from J, the junction kept 2 bases outside the gene matches. Germline assignment: CDR1 SGHRS and CDR2 YFSETQ. CDR3 bases: TGCGCCAGCAGCTTTAGCGGGGGGGCGACCGGGGAGCTGTTTTTT. Protein product: CASSFSGGATGELFF.

This clone appeared once. The chain employs TRBV28 and TRBJ1-2; the match to TRBD1 covers 7 bases. The germline gives CDR1 MDHEN, CDR2 SYDVKM. The V gene end was trimmed by 6 bases and the J gene end by 10 bases; junction bases not matched to a gene: 14. This CDR3 comprises 14 residues. The CDR3 loop is CASRAVGRGSIYTF. CDR3 DNA sequence: TGTGCCAGCAGGGCCGTGGGCAGGGGGAGTATCTACACCTTC.

The chain is built from TRBV29-1 and TRBJ2-5; tentatively, D is TRBD1 (6 bases). The germline V gene encodes CDR1 SQVTM and CDR2 ANQGSEA. Trimming removed 3 bases from V and 5 bases from J, with 10 bases in between. The CDR3 spans 12 residues. This CDR3 is CSVESGGETQYF. CDR3 DNA sequence: TGCAGCGTTGAGAGTGGGGGCGAGACCCAGTACTTC.

The genes are TRBV27 and TRBJ1-1; 9 bases match TRBD1. CDR3 length equals 13 residues. J lost 8 bases, V lost 2 bases, and 3 bases had no gene match. Per the germline V gene, CDR1 is MNHEY and CDR2 is SMNVEV (reference sequence). CDR3 sequence (DNA): TGTGCCAGCAGTTTAACAGGGGGCAGGGAAGCTTTCTTT. Translating gives CASSLTGGREAFF.

The rearrangement uses TRBV12-2 and TRBJ1-2; TRBD1, the table's D call, lacks a check against the DNA. TRBV12-2 has pseudogene status. This CDR3 has 14 amino acids. The DNA for the CDR3 is TGTGCAAGTCGCTTAGGTGGCAGGGAAGACGGCTACACCTTC. Its translation: CASRLGGREDGYTF.

This chain uses TRBV28 with TRBJ1-6; 7 nucleotides match TRBD1. CDR1 and CDR2 from the germline V gene are MDHEN and SYDVKM. The CDR3 contains 14 residues. With V trimmed by 7 bases and J by 9 bases, 9 bases remained unmatched. CDR3 residues: CASNQDREISPLHF. The DNA of the CDR3 is TGTGCCAGCAACCAAGACAGGGAGATTTCACCCCTCCACTTT. The full variable domain, its missing parts supplied by reference TRBV28 and TRBJ1-6, is DVKVTQSSRYLVKRTGEKVFLECVQDMDHENMFWYRQDPGLGLRLIYFSYDVKMKEKGDIPEGYSVSREKKERFSLILESASTNQTSMYLCASNQDREISPLHFGNGTRLTVT.

CDR3 bases: TGTGCCAGTAGACAGAGCTCCTATAATTCACCCCTCCACTTT. This encodes CASRQSSYNSPLHF. The chain is built from TRBV19 and TRBJ1-6; D is unresolved. The ends were cut back, 6 bases at V and 0 bases at J, with 6 bases in the middle. The length of the CDR3 is 14 residues. Germline V CDR1 and CDR2: LNHDA, SQIVND (reference sequence). Drawing the rest from reference TRBV19 and TRBJ1-6, the complete variable domain is DGGITQSPKYLFRKEGQNVTLSCEQNLNHDAMYWYRQDPGQGLRLIYYSQIVNDFQKGDIAEGYSVSREKKESFPLTVTSAQKNPTAFYLCASRQSSYNSPLHFGNGTRLTVT.

The rearrangement links TRBV12-3 or TRBV12-4 to TRBJ2-5; TRBD1 matches 8 bases. Trimming cost V 7 bases and J 4 bases; bases outside gene matches: 5. The CDR3 spans 13 residues. CDR3 DNA sequence: TGTGCCAGCAACCGACAGGGGATAGAGACCCAGTACTTC. This gives the protein CASNRQGIETQYF.

Of note for this clone: No DNA is shown, since the ends of the CDR3 on it are uncertain; the CDR3 is the one TCRdb lists. The chain uses TRBV12-2 and TRBJ1-5; the D call of TRBD1 is as the table states it, not checked on the DNA. TRBV12-2 is marked as a pseudogene. The CDR3 spans 17 residues, counting both ends. The CDR3: CASRLVFGKGSNQPQHF.

This clone was observed a single time. Mismatch with germline at one junction end may stem from a read error. The chain has TRBV13 and TRBJ2-7, with 9 bases aligning to TRBD1. The CDR3 consists of 15 residues. CDR1 and CDR2 (germline): PRHDT, FYEKMQ (reference sequence). CDR3 protein: CASRGGTGRAYKQYF. The CDR3, as DNA: TGTGCCAGCAGAGGAGGGACAGGGAGAGCCTACAAGCAGTACTTC. Using reference TRBV13 and TRBJ2-7 for the parts outside the CDR3, the full variable domain is AAGVIQSPRHLIKEKRETATLKCYPIPRHDTVYWYQQGPGQDPQFLISFYEKMQSDKGSIPDRFSAQQFSDYHSELNMSSLELGDSALYFCASRGGTGRAYKQYFGPGTRLTVT.

The chain links TRBV2 to TRBJ2-1; D possibly corresponds to TRBD1 (5 bases). From germline, CDR1 is SNHLY and CDR2 FYNNEI. This CDR3 is 14 amino acids long. Trimming cost V 5 bases and J 7 bases, with 15 bases left between them. In DNA, the CDR3 is TGTGCCAGCAGTCGACAGCACCAGAGGAATGAGCAGTTCTTC. Amino acid sequence: CASSRQHQRNEQFF.

CDR3 in DNA: TGTGCCAGCAGCTCGTTAGACAATGAGCAGTTCTTC. As protein: CASSSLDNEQFF. The chain carries TRBV7-9 and TRBJ2-1; D is unresolved. The CDR3 length is 12 residues. Germline V CDR1 and CDR2: SEHNR, FQNEAQ (reference sequence). V lost 4 bases to trimming and J lost 5 bases, with 6 bases between them.

This clone was seen only once. The J gene is TRBJ2-3, the V gene TRBV29-1, with TRBD2 matching over 9 bases. The CDR3 consists of 13 residues. Germline V gene data show CDR1 as SQVTM and CDR2 as ANQGSEA. With V trimmed by 5 bases and J by 3 bases, 3 bases remained unmatched. The CDR3 here is CSVSTSGTDTQYF. In DNA, the CDR3 is TGCAGCGTTTCGACTAGCGGTACAGATACGCAGTATTTT.